Listed below are T cell receptor beta chains from one sample, sequenced in a study of regulatory T cells in long-lasting Graves disease. TCRdb independently ran MiXCR on the multiplex PCR reads; one entry per CDR3 protein. In the table there are about 530,000 distinct CDR3 sequences, around 15% of which are singletons. A further study also used this sample, focusing on T cells in Graves' hyperthyroidism and ophthalmopathy.

Sequenced here: peripheral blood mononuclear cells (PBMCs), sampled at new diagnosis, from a patient treated with antithyroid drugs. Source of these receptors: a woman aged 35-60 years with Graves disease. CDR3s include the opening cysteine and the closing phenylalanine or tryptophan. The D gene is left open where the match is weak. A clone size is listed for some rows: how often the clone was seen (once, few, many), or a class if it is expanded.

>TRBJ1-4|many|NA|TRBV5-8
CASSVPNEKLFF
TGTGCCAGCAGCGTCCCCAATGAAAAACTGTTTTTT
>TRBJ2-1|NA|NA|TRBV6-1
CASSEGYENEQFF
TGTGCCAGCAGTGAGGGATACGAAAATGAGCAGTTCTTC
>TRBJ2-7|NA|NA|TRBV6-1
CASSESATPREQYF
TGTGCCAGCAGTGAATCCGCGACACCCCGCGAGCAGTACTTC
>TRBJ1-6|few|NA|TRBV6-1
CASSPDMGSYNSPLHF
TGTGCCAGCAGTCCAGACATGGGAAGCTATAATTCACCCCTCCACTTT
>TRBJ2-1|NA|TRBD2|TRBV29-1
CSVEGVGGGFYNEQFF
TGCAGCGTTGAAGGGGTCGGGGGGGGATTCTACAATGAGCAGTTCTTC
>TRBJ2-7|many|NA|TRBV7-9
CASSFTASYEQYF
TGTGCCAGCAGCTTTACAGCGAGCTACGAGCAGTACTTC
>TRBJ2-1|few|NA|TRBV5-1
CARDRGYNEQFF
TGCGCCAGGGATCGGGGCTACAATGAGCAGTTCTTC
>TRBJ2-1|many|TRBD2|TRBV6-2/TRBV6-3
CASNPGLAGGDEQFF
TGTGCCAGCAACCCCGGACTAGCGGGGGGGGATGAGCAGTTCTTC
>TRBJ1-5|many|NA|TRBV20-1
CSAGSRKGNQPQHF
TGCAGTGCGGGGTCAAGGAAGGGCAATCAGCCCCAGCATTTT
>TRBJ1-1|many|NA|TRBV7-9
CASSSSGGMNTEAFF
TGTGCCAGCAGCTCCTCAGGTGGGATGAACACTGAAGCTTTCTTT
>TRBJ2-7|many|NA|TRBV30
CAWSVSTTYEQYF
TGTGCCTGGAGTGTATCGACTACCTACGAGCAGTACTTC
>TRBJ1-1|NA|TRBD1|TRBV5-1
CASSSTKGKPGDRENTEAFF
TGCGCCAGCAGCTCGACCAAGGGGAAGCCGGGGGACAGGGAGAACACTGAAGCTTTCTTT
>TRBJ1-2|NA|NA|TRBV5-1
CASSSDQQSKAF
TGTGCCAGCAGCTCAGACCAACAGAGTAAGGCCTTC
>TRBJ1-5|few|TRBD1|TRBV18
CASSPGDRSEFSNQPQHF
TGTGCCAGCTCACCGGGGGACAGGTCGGAATTTAGCAATCAGCCCCAGCATTTT
>TRBJ2-1|many|NA|TRBV13
CASSAWGGRGNEQFF
TGTGCCAGCAGCGCCTGGGGGGGCCGGGGAAATGAGCAGTTCTTC
>TRBJ1-2|NA|NA|TRBV7-2
CASSQSGQSTGYTF
TGTGCCAGCAGCCAGTCAGGACAGAGCACCGGCTACACCTTC
>TRBJ2-2|few|NA|TRBV11-3
CASSLGTGFTGELFF
TGTGCCAGCAGCTTGGGGACGGGGTTCACCGGGGAGCTGTTTTTT
>TRBJ2-2|NA|NA|TRBV2
CASNSDTNTGELFF
TGTGCCAGCAACTCGGACACCAACACCGGGGAGCTGTTTTTT
>TRBJ1-2|NA|NA|TRBV28
CASTGVRGYTF
TGTGCCAGCACCGGGGTGCGTGGCTACACCTTC
>TRBJ2-1|few|NA|TRBV15
CATSRNPGRGDNEQFF
TGTGCCACCAGCAGGAACCCGGGACGGGGAGACAATGAGCAGTTCTTC
>TRBJ1-2|NA|NA|TRBV19
CASSIGARLGYGYTF
TGTGCCAGTAGTATAGGGGCCAGATTGGGGTATGGCTACACCTTC
>TRBJ2-1|once|TRBD2|TRBV12-3/TRBV12-4
CASTWRGRAAVLF
TGTGCCAGCACCTGGCGCGGGAGGGCCGCTGTGCTCTTC
>TRBJ2-5|NA|TRBD2|TRBV20-1
CSQTSGGGETQYF
TGCAGTCAGACTAGCGGGGGGGGAGAGACCCAGTACTTC
>TRBJ1-5|few|TRBD1|TRBV10-3
CAISSRDRVGNQPQHF
TGTGCCATCAGTAGCCGGGACAGGGTCGGCAATCAGCCCCAGCATTTT